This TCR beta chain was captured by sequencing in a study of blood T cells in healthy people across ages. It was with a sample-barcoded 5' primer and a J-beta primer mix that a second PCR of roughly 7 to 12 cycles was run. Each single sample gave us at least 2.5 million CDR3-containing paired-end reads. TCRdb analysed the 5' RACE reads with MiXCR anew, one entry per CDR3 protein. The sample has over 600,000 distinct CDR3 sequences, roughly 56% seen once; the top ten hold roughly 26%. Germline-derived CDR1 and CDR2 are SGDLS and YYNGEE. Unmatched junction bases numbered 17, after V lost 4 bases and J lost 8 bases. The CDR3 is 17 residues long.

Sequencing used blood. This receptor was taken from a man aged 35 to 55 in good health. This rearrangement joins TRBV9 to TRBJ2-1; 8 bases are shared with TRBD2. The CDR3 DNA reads TGTGCCAGCAGCCCGACGTTGGCGGGAGGCTTATTCGATGAGCAGTTCTTC. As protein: CASSPTLAGGLFDEQFF.